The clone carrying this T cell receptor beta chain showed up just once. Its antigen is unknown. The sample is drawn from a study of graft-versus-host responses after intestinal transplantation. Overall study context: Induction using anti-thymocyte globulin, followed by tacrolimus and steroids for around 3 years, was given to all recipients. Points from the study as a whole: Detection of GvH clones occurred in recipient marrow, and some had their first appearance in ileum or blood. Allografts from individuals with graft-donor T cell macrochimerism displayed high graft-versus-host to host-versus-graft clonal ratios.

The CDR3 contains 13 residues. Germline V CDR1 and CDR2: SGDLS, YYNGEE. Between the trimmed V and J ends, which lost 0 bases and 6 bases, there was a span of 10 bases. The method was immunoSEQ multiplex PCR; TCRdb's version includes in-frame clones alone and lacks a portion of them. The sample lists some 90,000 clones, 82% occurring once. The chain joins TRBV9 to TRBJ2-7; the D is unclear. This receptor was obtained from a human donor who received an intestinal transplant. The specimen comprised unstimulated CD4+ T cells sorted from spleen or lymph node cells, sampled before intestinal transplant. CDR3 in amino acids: CASSVGPKSEQYF. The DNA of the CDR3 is TGTGCCAGCAGCGTAGGTCCCAAGAGCGAGCAGTACTTC.